The 6 T cell receptor beta chains below were found in one sample sequenced in a study of control samples from healthy donors and cancer patients. Produced via immunoSEQ multiplex PCR; TCRdb's table is partial and in-frame only. The sample carries about 61,000 clones, 90% recorded once. The sample comprised PBMCs. All receptors come from a man aged 55 to 70 with colorectal cancer.

CDR3 sequence reads: CASSSLLAGGASEQFF. The CDR3 DNA is TGTGCCAGCAGCTCCCTACTAGCGGGGGGGGCAAGTGAGCAGTTCTTC. The rearrangement uses TRBV7-2 and TRBJ2-1; TRBD2 matches 13 bases. CDR3 size: 16 residues. Per germline, CDR1 SGHTA and CDR2 FQGNSA. J was trimmed by 9 bases and V by 4 bases; bases with no gene match: 9.

This chain uses TRBV10-3 with TRBJ1-1; D is perhaps TRBD1 (5 bases). Between the trimmed V and J ends, which lost 2 bases and 5 bases, there was a span of 9 bases. Germline lookup yields CDR1 ENHRY and CDR2 SYGVKD. There are 13 residues in the CDR3. The chain's CDR3 is CAISEGAQTEAFF. In nucleotides, the CDR3 is TGTGCCATCAGTGAGGGGGCCCAGACTGAAGCTTTCTTT.

This clone was seen only a few times. The chain carries TRBV18 and TRBJ1-1; perhaps TRBD1 as D (6 bases). V was trimmed by 4 bases and J by 0 bases, leaving 18 bases between them. The CDR3 spans 17 residues. CDR1 and CDR2 from the germline V gene are KGHSH and LQKENI. CDR3 region: CASSRRIDRSMNTEAFF. CDR3 DNA: TGTGCCAGCTCACGAAGGATAGACAGGTCCATGAACACTGAAGCTTTCTTT.

Regarding this clone: The same CDR3 arises from other DNA sequences in this sample as well. V is TRBV30 and J is TRBJ1-5; no clear D gene. This CDR3 spans 14 amino acids. Germline V gives CDR1 GTSNPN, CDR2 SVGIG (reference sequence). V was cut by 0 bases and J by 2 bases, with 8 bases left in between. CDR3 amino acids: CAWSVRTGNQPQHF. CDR3 nucleotides: TGTGCCTGGAGTGTCAGGACCGGCAATCAGCCCCAGCATTTT.

This clone was observed once. The gene calls are TRBV9 and TRBJ2-2; possibly TRBD2 for D (6 bases). The CDR3 length is 15 residues. Trimming shortened V by 0 bases and J by 3 bases, and 9 bases separated the two germline ends. Per germline, CDR1 SGDLS and CDR2 YYNGEE. CDR3 sequence (DNA): TGTGCCAGCAGCGTAGTAGCGGTTCACACCGGGGAGCTGTTTTTT. It is translated as CASSVVAVHTGELFF.

The chain joins TRBV6-5 to TRBJ1-1; 8 bases map to TRBD1. The V gene end was trimmed by 7 bases and the J gene end by 4 bases; junction bases not matched to a gene: 8. Germline V gene data show CDR1 as MNHEY and CDR2 as SVGAGI. The CDR3 length is 14 residues. CDR3 sequence: CASTPRGPRTEAFF. Written as DNA, the CDR3 is TGTGCCAGCACCCCCAGGGGGCCTCGCACTGAAGCTTTCTTT.